The rows below give T cell receptor beta chains drawn from one sample of a study of cytomegalovirus exposure and HLA in healthy donors. TCRdb's table, derived via immunoSEQ multiplex PCR, lists solely in-frame clones and lacks some. Among about 200,000 clones, about nine tenths were seen once, and the ten largest hold 1.5% to 2%. The specimen was PBMCs. The receptor source for this set is a woman under 30 in good health and CMV-seropositive. Each CDR3 is given with its conserved first and last residue. The D gene is left open where the match is weak. Expanded clones get a size class; other rows say once, few or many, or leave the size out.

NA	TRBV27	TRBD2	TRBJ2-3	CASSTLAGGFDTQYF	TGTGCCAGCAGCACCCTAGCGGGAGGGTTTGATACGCAGTATTTT
NA	TRBV9	NA	TRBJ1-2	CASSVEYGIGYTF	TGTGCCAGCAGCGTAGAATACGGGATTGGCTACACCTTC
once	TRBV28	NA	TRBJ2-7	CASTLQGASIYEQYF	TGTGCCAGCACTCTACAGGGCGCCTCGATCTACGAGCAGTACTTC
NA	TRBV25-1	TRBD2	TRBJ2-7	CASRGKGGGREQYF	TGTGCCAGCAGGGGCAAAGGCGGGGGGCGCGAGCAGTACTTC
NA	TRBV6-5	TRBD2	TRBJ2-1	CASSYSLAGSYNEQFF	TGTGCCAGCAGTTACTCACTAGCGGGATCCTACAATGAGCAGTTCTTC
NA	TRBV11-2	NA	TRBJ1-2	CASSLKTGDGYTF	TGTGCCAGCAGCTTAAAAACGGGGGATGGCTACACCTTC
NA	TRBV4-1	NA	TRBJ2-2	CASSQGGGGKPGELFF	TGCGCCAGCAGCCAAGGAGGAGGAGGGAAGCCCGGGGAGCTGTTTTTT
NA	TRBV30	NA	TRBJ1-4	CAWSRQGANEKLFF	TGTGCCTGGAGTCGGCAGGGTGCTAATGAAAAACTGTTTTTT
NA	TRBV12-5	TRBD2	TRBJ2-3	CASGLDLAGGRDTQYF	TGTGCTAGTGGTTTGGATCTAGCGGGAGGACGAGATACGCAGTATTTT
NA	TRBV7-2	TRBD2	TRBJ2-7	CASSPGTSGSSYEQYF	TGTGCCAGCAGCCCCGGGACTAGCGGGAGCTCCTACGAGCAGTACTTC
NA	TRBV27	TRBD2	TRBJ2-5	CASSLGTSGQTQYF	TGTGCCAGCAGTTTAGGGACTAGCGGGCAGACCCAGTACTTC
NA	TRBV5-6	TRBD2	TRBJ2-7	CASSLASGSHEQYF	TGTGCCAGCAGCTTGGCTAGCGGGAGTCACGAGCAGTACTTC
once	TRBV6-1	NA	TRBJ1-2	CASSEGDGAKGYTF	TGTGCCAGCAGTGAAGGAGATGGGGCTAAGGGCTACACCTTC
NA	TRBV6-1	TRBD1	TRBJ1-2	CASREGQAGRGGYTF	TGTGCCAGCAGGGAAGGACAGGCGGGGAGGGGTGGCTACACCTTC
NA	TRBV7-9	TRBD1	TRBJ2-2	CASNPDRAPGELFF	TGTGCCAGCAACCCGGACAGGGCACCCGGGGAGCTGTTTTTT
NA	TRBV27	TRBD1	TRBJ1-2	CASSSLGQGPSYYGYTF	TGTGCCAGCAGTTCCTTGGGACAGGGACCCTCCTATTATGGCTACACCTTC
NA	TRBV28	TRBD1	TRBJ2-7	CASSLMLDRAWGQYF	TGTGCCAGCAGTTTAATGCTGGACAGGGCCTGGGGACAGTACTTC
NA	TRBV28	NA	TRBJ2-7	CASRPRDFNWPEQYF	TGTGCCAGCAGGCCCAGGGACTTCAATTGGCCCGAGCAGTACTTC
NA	TRBV13	TRBD1	TRBJ1-1	CASSFEYRGRGDTEAFF	TGTGCCAGCAGCTTCGAATACAGGGGTCGAGGGGACACTGAAGCTTTCTTT
NA	TRBV6-1	NA	TRBJ2-1	CASSESSSGAATYNEQFF	TGTGCCAGCAGTGAATCTTCCTCAGGGGCTGCAACGTACAATGAGCAGTTCTTC
NA	TRBV27	TRBD1	TRBJ2-7	CASSPRGQVIGEQYF	TGTGCCAGCAGTCCCCGGGGACAGGTTATAGGAGAGCAGTACTTC
NA	TRBV25-1	TRBD1	TRBJ2-7	CASSSSGQGNYEQYF	TGTGCCAGCTCTTCCTCGGGACAGGGGAACTACGAGCAGTACTTC
NA	TRBV15	TRBD1	TRBJ1-1	CATSIPDRAGEAFF	TGTGCCACCAGCATACCGGACAGGGCGGGTGAAGCTTTCTTT
NA	TRBV19	NA	TRBJ2-1	CASSIFLNRAGNEQFF	TGTGCCAGTAGCATATTCCTGAACAGGGCCGGCAATGAGCAGTTCTTC
NA	TRBV9	NA	TRBJ1-2	CASSAHRDNYGYTF	TGTGCCAGCAGCGCCCACAGGGACAACTATGGCTACACCTTC
NA	TRBV28	TRBD1	TRBJ2-2	CASSSGQGNTGELFF	TGTGCCAGCAGCAGTGGACAGGGGAACACCGGGGAGCTGTTTTTT
NA	TRBV28	NA	TRBJ1-3	CASSLGGSSGNTIYF	TGTGCCAGCAGTTTAGGGGGGAGCTCAGGAAACACCATATATTTT